This T cell receptor beta chain was obtained from a study of radiotherapy plus CTLA-4 blockade in lung cancer. Across the study: Objective responses arose in roughly 17% of patients, and around 32% experienced disease control. Whole-study findings and limits: TCR clones from tumors expanded in blood after radiotherapy plus ipilimumab. Increased serum interferon-beta after radiation also reportedly predicted response strongly.

Libraries were prepared by immunoSEQ multiplex PCR; TCRdb keeps only in-frame clonotypes and omits some of them. The sample includes about 90,000 clones, approximately 79% seen only once; the top ten take about 14%. Trimming shortened V by 1 base and J by 3 bases, and 9 bases separated the two germline ends. Germline-derived CDR1 and CDR2 are SNHLY and FYNNEI. The length of the CDR3 is 14 residues. The study treated chemo-refractory metastatic non-small-cell lung cancer patients with focal radiation plus ipilimumab CTLA-4 blockade. Remarks on this clone: The antigen remains undetermined.

The source material was peripheral blood, sampled from a patient treated with radiotherapy plus ipilimumab. The V gene is TRBV2, the J gene TRBJ1-1, with a possible D match to TRBD1 (6 bases). The receptor was isolated from a human donor with non-small cell lung cancer that progressed on radiotherapy plus ipilimumab. CDR3 coding DNA: TGTGCCAGCAGTGAAGGGGGGGCCCACACTGAAGCTTTCTTT. This sequence encodes CASSEGGAHTEAFF.